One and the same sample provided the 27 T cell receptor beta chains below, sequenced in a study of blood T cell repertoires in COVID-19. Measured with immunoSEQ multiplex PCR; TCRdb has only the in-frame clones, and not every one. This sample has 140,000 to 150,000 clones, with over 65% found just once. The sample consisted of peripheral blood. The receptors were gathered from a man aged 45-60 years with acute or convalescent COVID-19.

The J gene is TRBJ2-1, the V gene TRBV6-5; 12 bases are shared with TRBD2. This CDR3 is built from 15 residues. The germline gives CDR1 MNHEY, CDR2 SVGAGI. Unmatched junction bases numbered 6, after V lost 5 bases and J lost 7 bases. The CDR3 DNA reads TGTGCCAGCAGTCCCGGACTAGCGGGGAGAAATGAGCAGTTCTTC. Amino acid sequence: CASSPGLAGRNEQFF.

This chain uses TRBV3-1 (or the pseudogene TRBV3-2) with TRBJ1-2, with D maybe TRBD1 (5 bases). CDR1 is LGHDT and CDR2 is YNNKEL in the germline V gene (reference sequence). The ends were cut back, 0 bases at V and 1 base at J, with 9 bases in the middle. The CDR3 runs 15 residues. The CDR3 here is CASSQDGGDNYGYTF. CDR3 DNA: TGTGCCAGCAGCCAAGATGGGGGGGATAACTATGGCTACACCTTC.

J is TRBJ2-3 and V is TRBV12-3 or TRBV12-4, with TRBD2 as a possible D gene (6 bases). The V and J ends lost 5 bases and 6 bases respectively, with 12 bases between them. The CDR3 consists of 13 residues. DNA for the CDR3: TGTGCCAGCAGTGTGACTAGGCCTGATACGCAGTATTTT. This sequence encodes CASSVTRPDTQYF.

Here the CDR3 reads CASSLDGAGLSTDTQYF. The CDR3 DNA is TGTGCCAGCAGCTTAGATGGGGCCGGCCTTAGCACAGATACGCAGTATTTT. The chain has TRBV11-3 and TRBJ2-3; D may be TRBD1 (5 bases). Germline V CDR1 and CDR2: SGHNT, YENEEA. The CDR3 length is 17 residues. The V and J ends lost 0 bases and 0 bases respectively, with 13 bases between them.

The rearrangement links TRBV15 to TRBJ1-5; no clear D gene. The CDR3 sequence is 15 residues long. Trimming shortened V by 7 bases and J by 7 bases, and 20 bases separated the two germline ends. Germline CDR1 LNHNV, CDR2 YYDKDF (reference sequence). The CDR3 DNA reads TGTGCCACCACCCCCAGGACTGGATCCGAGCAGCCCCAGCATTTT. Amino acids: CATTPRTGSEQPQHF.

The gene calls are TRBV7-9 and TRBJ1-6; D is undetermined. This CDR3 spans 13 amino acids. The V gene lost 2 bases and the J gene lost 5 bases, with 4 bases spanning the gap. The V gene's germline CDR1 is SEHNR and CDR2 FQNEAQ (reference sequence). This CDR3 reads CASSLQNNSPLHF. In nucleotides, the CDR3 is TGTGCCAGCAGCTTACAGAATAATTCACCCCTCCACTTT.

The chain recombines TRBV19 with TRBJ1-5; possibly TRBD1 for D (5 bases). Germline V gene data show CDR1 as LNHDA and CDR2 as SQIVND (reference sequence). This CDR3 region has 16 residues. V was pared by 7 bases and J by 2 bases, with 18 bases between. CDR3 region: CASTPPGGVGNQPQHF. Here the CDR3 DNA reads TGTGCCAGTACCCCCCCGGGGGGGGTTGGCAATCAGCCCCAGCATTTT. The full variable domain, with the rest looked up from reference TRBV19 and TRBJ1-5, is DGGITQSPKYLFRKEGQNVTLSCEQNLNHDAMYWYRQDPGQGLRLIYYSQIVNDFQKGDIAEGYSVSREKKESFPLTVTSAQKNPTAFYLCASTPPGGVGNQPQHFGDGTRLSIL.

The DNA of the CDR3 is TGTGCCAGCAGTGATCCCGGGAATATCAAAGGCTACACCTTC. It specifies CASSDPGNIKGYTF. The chain employs TRBV25-1 and TRBJ1-2; D unclear. From germline, CDR1 is MGHDK and CDR2 SYGVNS. This CDR3 region has 14 residues. V was shortened by 3 bases and J by 8 bases, with 16 bases between the two germline ends.

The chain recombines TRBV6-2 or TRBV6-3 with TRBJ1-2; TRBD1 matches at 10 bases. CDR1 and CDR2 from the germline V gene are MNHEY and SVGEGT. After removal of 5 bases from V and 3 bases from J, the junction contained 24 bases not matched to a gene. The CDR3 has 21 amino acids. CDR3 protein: CASSNTHGLLKDRGSYYGYTF. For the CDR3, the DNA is TGTGCCAGCAGTAATACCCATGGCCTTCTAAAGGACAGGGGGAGTTACTATGGCTACACCTTC.

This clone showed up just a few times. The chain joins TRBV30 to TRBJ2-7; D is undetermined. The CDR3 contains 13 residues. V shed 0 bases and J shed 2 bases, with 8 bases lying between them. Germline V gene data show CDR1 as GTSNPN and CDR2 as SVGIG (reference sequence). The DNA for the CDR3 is TGTGCCTGGAGTGTAGCAGGCCCCTACGAGCAGTACTTC. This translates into CAWSVAGPYEQYF.

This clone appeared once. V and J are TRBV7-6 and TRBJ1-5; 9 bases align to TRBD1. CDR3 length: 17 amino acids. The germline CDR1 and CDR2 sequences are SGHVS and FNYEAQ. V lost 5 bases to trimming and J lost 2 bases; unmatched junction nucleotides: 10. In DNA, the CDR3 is TGTGCCAGCAGCGCCAGCCCGGGACAGGGTGGCAATCAGCCCCAGCATTTT. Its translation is CASSASPGQGGNQPQHF.

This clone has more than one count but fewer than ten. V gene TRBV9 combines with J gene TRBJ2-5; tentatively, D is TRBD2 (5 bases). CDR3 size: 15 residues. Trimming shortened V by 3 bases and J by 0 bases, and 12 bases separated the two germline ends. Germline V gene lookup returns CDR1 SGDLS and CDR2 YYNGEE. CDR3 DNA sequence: TGTGCCAGCAGCGGGACCTCGGGGTACCAAGAGACCCAGTACTTC. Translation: CASSGTSGYQETQYF.

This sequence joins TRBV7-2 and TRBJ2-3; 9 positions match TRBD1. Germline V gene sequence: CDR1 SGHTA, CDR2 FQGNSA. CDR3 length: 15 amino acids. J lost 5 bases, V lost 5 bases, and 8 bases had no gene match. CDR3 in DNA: TGTGCCAGCAGCACCGGGACAGGGTTCGGAGATACGCAGTATTTT. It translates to CASSTGTGFGDTQYF.

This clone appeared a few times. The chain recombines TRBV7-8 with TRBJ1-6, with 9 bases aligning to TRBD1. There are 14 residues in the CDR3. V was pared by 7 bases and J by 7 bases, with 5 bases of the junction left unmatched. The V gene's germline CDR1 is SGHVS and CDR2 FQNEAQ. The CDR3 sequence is CASTPGTGNSPLHF. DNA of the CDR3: TGTGCCAGCACACCCGGGACAGGGAATTCACCCCTCCACTTT.

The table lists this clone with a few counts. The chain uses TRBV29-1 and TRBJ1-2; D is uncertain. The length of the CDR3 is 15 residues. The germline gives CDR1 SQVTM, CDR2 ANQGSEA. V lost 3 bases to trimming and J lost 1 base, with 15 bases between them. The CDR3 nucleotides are TGCAGCGTTGATCGGGTGCAGAAGGATAACTATGGCTACACCTTC. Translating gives CSVDRVQKDNYGYTF.

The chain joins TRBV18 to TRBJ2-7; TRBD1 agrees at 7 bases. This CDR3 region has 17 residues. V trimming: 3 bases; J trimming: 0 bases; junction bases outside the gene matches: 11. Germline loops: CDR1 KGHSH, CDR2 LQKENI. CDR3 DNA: TGTGCCAGCTCACCGGTTCCCGGGACAGCTATCTCCTACGAGCAGTACTTC. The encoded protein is CASSPVPGTAISYEQYF.

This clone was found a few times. CDR3 sequence reads: CASRPPSGGAYNEQFF. In DNA, the CDR3 is TGTGCCAGCAGACCGCCTAGCGGGGGGGCCTACAATGAGCAGTTCTTC. This chain joins TRBV7-2 and TRBJ2-1, with 12 nucleotides matching TRBD2. This CDR3 has 16 residues. Per the germline V gene, CDR1 is SGHTA and CDR2 is FQGNSA. The junction had 5 bases not matched to a gene; V was cut back by 6 bases and J by 2 bases.

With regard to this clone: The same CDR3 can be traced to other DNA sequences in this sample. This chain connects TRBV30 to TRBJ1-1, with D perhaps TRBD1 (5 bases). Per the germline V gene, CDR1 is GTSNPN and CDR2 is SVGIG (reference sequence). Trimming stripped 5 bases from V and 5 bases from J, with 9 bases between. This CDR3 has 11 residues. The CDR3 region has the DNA TGTGCCTGGGCAAGGGGTACTGAAGCTTTCTTT. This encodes CAWARGTEAFF.

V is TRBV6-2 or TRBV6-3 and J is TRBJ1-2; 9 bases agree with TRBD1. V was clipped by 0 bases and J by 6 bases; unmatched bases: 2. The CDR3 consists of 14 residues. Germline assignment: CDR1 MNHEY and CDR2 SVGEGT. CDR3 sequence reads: CASSYSRQGDGYTF. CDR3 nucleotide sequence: TGTGCCAGCAGTTACTCGCGACAGGGGGATGGCTACACCTTC.

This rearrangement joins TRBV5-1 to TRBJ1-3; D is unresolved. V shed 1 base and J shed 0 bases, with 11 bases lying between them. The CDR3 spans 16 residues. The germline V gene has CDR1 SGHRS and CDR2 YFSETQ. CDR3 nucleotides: TGCGCCAGCAGCTTGTTAAGTCAGGACTCTGGAAACACCATATATTTT. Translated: CASSLLSQDSGNTIYF. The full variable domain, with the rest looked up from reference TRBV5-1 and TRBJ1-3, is KAGVTQTPRYLIKTRGQQVTLSCSPISGHRSVSWYQQTPGQGLQFLFEYFSETQRNKGNFPGRFSGRQFSNSRSEMNVSTLELGDSALYLCASSLLSQDSGNTIYFGEGSWLTVV.

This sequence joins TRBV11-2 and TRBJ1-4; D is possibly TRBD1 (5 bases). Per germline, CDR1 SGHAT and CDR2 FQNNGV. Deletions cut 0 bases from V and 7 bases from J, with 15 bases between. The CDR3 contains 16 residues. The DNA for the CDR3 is TGTGCCAGCAGCTTAGAAATCTGGGGGGAAAGTGAAAAACTGTTTTTT. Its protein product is CASSLEIWGESEKLFF. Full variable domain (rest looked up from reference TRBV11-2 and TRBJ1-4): EAGVAQSPRYKIIEKRQSVAFWCNPISGHATLYWYQQILGQGPKLLIQFQNNGVVDDSQLPKDRFSAERLKGVDSTLKIQPAKLEDSAVYLCASSLEIWGESEKLFFGSGTQLSVL.

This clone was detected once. The CDR3 loop reads CASSWGTSSTRGTEAFF. CDR3 DNA: TGTGCCAGCAGCTGGGGGACAAGTAGTACCAGGGGCACTGAAGCTTTCTTT. This chain connects TRBV5-4 to TRBJ1-1; tentatively, D is TRBD1 (6 bases). Trimming pared 3 bases from V and 4 bases from J, leaving 22 bases between. The V gene's germline CDR1 is SGHNT and CDR2 YYREEE (reference sequence). This CDR3 has 17 amino acids.

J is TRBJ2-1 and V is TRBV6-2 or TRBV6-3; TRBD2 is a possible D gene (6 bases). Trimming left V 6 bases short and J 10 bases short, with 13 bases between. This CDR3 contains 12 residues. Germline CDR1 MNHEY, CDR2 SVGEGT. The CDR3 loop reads CASSSGEREQFF. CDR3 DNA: TGTGCCAGCAGCTCGGGAGAGAGGGAGCAGTTCTTC.

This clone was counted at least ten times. This CDR3 is CASSDSLEVETQYF. In nucleotides, the CDR3 is TGTGCCAGCAGTGACAGCCTAGAAGTGGAGACCCAGTACTTC. The V gene is TRBV6-1, the J gene TRBJ2-5; no clear D. The CDR3 is made up of 14 amino acids. Trimming removed 3 bases at V and 5 bases at J, with 13 bases between. From germline, CDR1 is MNHNS and CDR2 SASEGT.

The CDR3 region has the DNA TGTGCCAGCAGCGGCCCACAGGGGGCTGGGGCCAACGTCCTGACTTTC. It translates to CASSGPQGAGANVLTF. This rearrangement joins TRBV9 to TRBJ2-6; 8 bases agree with TRBD1. In germline, CDR1 is SGDLS, CDR2 YYNGEE. J was trimmed by 2 bases and V by 3 bases; bases with no gene match: 4. This CDR3 spans 16 amino acids.

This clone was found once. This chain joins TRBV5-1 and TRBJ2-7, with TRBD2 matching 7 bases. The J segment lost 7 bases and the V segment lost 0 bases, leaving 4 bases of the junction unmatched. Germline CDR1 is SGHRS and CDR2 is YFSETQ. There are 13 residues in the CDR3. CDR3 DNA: TGCGCCAGCAGCTTGGTCGGGGAGGGGGAGCAGTACGTC. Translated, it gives CASSLVGEGEQYV.

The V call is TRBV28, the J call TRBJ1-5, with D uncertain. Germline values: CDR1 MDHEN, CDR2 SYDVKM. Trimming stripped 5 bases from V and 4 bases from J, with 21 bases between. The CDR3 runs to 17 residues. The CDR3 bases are TGTGCCAGCAGTCTTACGGAGTTGCTGGGGAGGAATCAGCCCCAGCATTTT. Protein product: CASSLTELLGRNQPQHF.